The 10 T cell receptor beta chains presented below share a single source sample, sequenced in a study of shared clonotypes between healthy human individuals. CD45RO-negative, CCR7-selected cells formed the naive CD8 fraction, which excluded terminally differentiated effector memory CD45RA+ cells. Method: immunoSEQ multiplex PCR; TCRdb's copy keeps in-frame clones and lacks some. The data hold about 2.1 million clones, with around 95% observed a single time. The specimen was naive CD8+ T cells from PBMCs. These receptors originate from a man younger than 35 in good health. Some clones in this sample may be carry-over from other donors' samples.

The rearrangement joins TRBV19 to TRBJ1-2, with no clear D. The length of the CDR3 is 13 residues. Trimming removed 5 bases at V and 3 bases at J, with 10 bases between. Germline lookup yields CDR1 LNHDA and CDR2 SQIVND (reference sequence). The CDR3, as DNA: TGTGCCAGTAGTCCATTGACCTACTATGGCTACACCTTC. The encoded protein is CASSPLTYYGYTF.

The chain couples TRBV18 to TRBJ2-3, with TRBD1 matching over 10 bases. V was clipped by 9 bases and J by 4 bases; unmatched bases: 10. The CDR3 totals 15 residues. Germline CDR1 and CDR2: KGHSH and LQKENI. CDR3 sequence (DNA): TGTGCCAGTACAACGGGGACAGGGGATTCAGATACGCAGTATTTT. Translating it yields CASTTGTGDSDTQYF.

V and J are TRBV7-3 and TRBJ1-3; 7 nucleotides agree with TRBD1. CDR3 length: 16 residues. Germline-derived CDR1 and CDR2 are SGHTA and FQGTGA. Trimming removed 7 bases from V and 3 bases from J; junction bases left unmatched: 12. The DNA of the CDR3 is TGTGCCAGCATTCAGGGGGTCCAGGGGGTTGGAAACACCATATATTTT. It yields the protein CASIQGVQGVGNTIYF. The whole variable domain, remainder taken from reference TRBV7-3 and TRBJ1-3, is GAGVSQTPSNKVTEKGKYVELRCDPISGHTALYWYRQSLGQGPEFLIYFQGTGAADDSGLPNDRFFAVRPEGSVSTLKIQRTERGDSAVYLCASIQGVQGVGNTIYFGEGSWLTVV.

The rearrangement joins TRBV4-3 to TRBJ2-5; possible D gene TRBD2, 5 bases. Deletions cut 2 bases from V and 2 bases from J, with 24 bases between. Germline V lookup: CDR1 LGHNA, CDR2 YSLEER. This CDR3 is 19 amino acids long. The CDR3: CASSQRRRLNGEGQETQYF. CDR3 DNA sequence: TGCGCCAGCAGCCAAAGACGGAGGTTAAACGGGGAAGGGCAAGAGACCCAGTACTTC.

This rearrangement joins TRBV5-1 to TRBJ2-3, with 7 bases that match TRBD1. With 1 base clipped from V and 1 base from J, the junction kept 12 bases outside the gene matches. The V gene's germline CDR1 is SGHRS and CDR2 YFSETQ. CDR3 size: 18 residues. In nucleotides, the CDR3 is TGCGCCAGCAGCTTGATTCCGGTCGGGACAGCGGGCACAGATACGCAGTATTTT. This encodes CASSLIPVGTAGTDTQYF. The complete variable domain, with remaining parts taken from reference TRBV5-1 and TRBJ2-3, reads KAGVTQTPRYLIKTRGQQVTLSCSPISGHRSVSWYQQTPGQGLQFLFEYFSETQRNKGNFPGRFSGRQFSNSRSEMNVSTLELGDSALYLCASSLIPVGTAGTDTQYFGPGTRLTVL.

This chain connects TRBV7-9 to TRBJ2-7; 11 nucleotides match TRBD1. This CDR3 is built from 16 residues. V was pared by 5 bases and J by 4 bases, with 10 bases of the junction left unmatched. Germline-derived CDR1 and CDR2 are SEHNR and FQNEAQ (reference sequence). This chain's CDR3 is CASSPTGTGGMYEQYF. For the CDR3, the DNA is TGTGCCAGCAGCCCGACTGGGACAGGGGGGATGTACGAGCAGTACTTC.

J is TRBJ1-2 and V is TRBV9; D is possibly TRBD1 (5 bases). CDR1 and CDR2 from the germline V gene are SGDLS and YYNGEE. V lost 3 bases and J lost 8, with 14 bases in between. There are 13 residues in the CDR3. The CDR3 is CASSETPGGGYTF. The CDR3 DNA is TGTGCCAGCAGCGAAACCCCGGGGGGAGGCTACACCTTC.

The chain uses TRBV27 and TRBJ2-7, with D maybe TRBD2 (5 bases). Germline V gene sequence: CDR1 MNHEY, CDR2 SMNVEV (reference sequence). The germline V and J ends were trimmed by 3 bases and 2 bases, with 8 bases remaining between them. The CDR3 contains 13 residues. CDR3: CASSLQRAYEQYF. For the CDR3, the DNA is TGTGCCAGCAGTTTGCAGAGGGCCTACGAGCAGTACTTC.

The rearrangement joins TRBV21-1 to TRBJ1-2; the D segment call TRBD1 is taken from the table without a DNA check. TRBV21-1 is termed a pseudogene. This CDR3 has 17 amino acids. CDR3 DNA: TGTGCCAGCAGCCGAAATACCAGGGGGCGCCTTGACTATGGCTACACCTTC. Residues: CASSRNTRGRLDYGYTF.

The chain carries TRBV28 and TRBJ1-5; 7 positions match TRBD1. The V gene end was trimmed by 4 bases and the J gene end by 1 base; junction bases not matched to a gene: 4. Germline CDR1 and CDR2: MDHEN and SYDVKM. This CDR3 spans 15 amino acids. The CDR3 here is CASSSGTASNQPQHF. CDR3 in DNA: TGTGCCAGCAGTTCCGGGACAGCGAGCAATCAGCCCCAGCATTTT.